This TCR beta chain came from a study of blood T cell repertoires in COVID-19. The count of this clone is one. Clones were read by immunoSEQ multiplex PCR, and TCRdb kept only the in-frame ones, dropping some. This table holds 150,000 to 200,000 clones, 84% found once. Germline loops: CDR1 LGHDT, CDR2 YNNKEL (reference sequence). The CDR3 is 13 amino acids. V lost 1 base and J lost 3, with 6 bases in between. Sequencing was performed on PBMCs or T cells enriched from blood (not recorded which). The chain joins TRBV3-1 (or the pseudogene TRBV3-2) to TRBJ1-1, with TRBD1 as a possible D gene (5 bases). The source is a woman younger than 45 who had been exposed to COVID-19. This CDR3 reads CASSQGQHTEAFF. The CDR3 DNA is TGTGCCAGCAGCCAAGGACAGCACACTGAAGCTTTCTTT.